Presented here are 15 T cell receptor beta chains from one specimen sequenced in a study of identical twins. TCRdb re-called the 5' RACE reads through MiXCR, storing one row per CDR3 protein. The sample lists roughly 750,000 distinct CDR3 sequences; less than 25% were seen once. These same records also appear under a second study, on T cells expressing NK-cell markers.

Sequenced: PBMCs. The receptors come from a woman in her late teens or twenties in good health.

This clonotype was found many times. The rearrangement uses TRBV20-1 and TRBJ1-1; D unclear. V was clipped by 6 bases and J by 4 bases, with 15 bases between them. Per the germline V gene, CDR1 is DFQATT and CDR2 is SNEGSKA (reference sequence). This CDR3 is 13 amino acids long. The CDR3 reads CSASYGGFTEAFF. CDR3 DNA: TGCAGTGCCAGTTACGGTGGGTTCACTGAAGCTTTCTTT.

The chain couples TRBV10-2 to TRBJ2-7; unclear D gene. CDR1 WSHSY and CDR2 SAAADI come from the germline V gene. This CDR3 has 14 residues. With 2 bases removed from V and 2 bases from J, the gap between germline ends came to 10 bases. The CDR3 coding sequence is TGCGCCAGCAGTGAGGGCGGATCCACCTACGAGCAGTACTTC. It specifies CASSEGGSTYEQYF.

This clonotype was picked up a small number of times. The rearrangement uses TRBV7-6 and TRBJ2-1; 12 bases map to TRBD2. This CDR3 has 16 amino acids. Unmatched junction bases numbered 6, after V lost 2 bases and J lost 7 bases. Germline CDR1 SGHVS, CDR2 FNYEAQ. The CDR3 protein is CASSLLAGGKGNEQFF. The CDR3 DNA is TGTGCCAGCAGCTTACTAGCGGGAGGGAAGGGGAATGAGCAGTTCTTC.

This clonotype was detected once. The CDR3 nucleotides are TGTGCCAGCAGCTTACAGGGCCCACTAGGGGGTGAGCAGTTCTTC. It yields the protein CASSLQGPLGGEQFF. The genes are TRBV7-2 and TRBJ2-1; D is possibly TRBD1 (6 bases). V lost 2 bases and J 9 bases, leaving 17 bases between the germline ends. The CDR3 has 15 amino acids. Germline V lookup: CDR1 SGHTA, CDR2 FQGNSA.

The chain links TRBV7-2 to TRBJ2-3; D perhaps matches TRBD2 (6 bases). The V end was cut by 5 bases, the J end by 5 bases, with 17 bases between. CDR1 SGHTA and CDR2 FQGNSA come from the germline V gene. This CDR3 has 15 residues. CDR3 in DNA: TGTGCCAGCAGCGGCACGGGACTCGGAGGAGATACGCAGTATTTT. It encodes CASSGTGLGGDTQYF. Filled out from reference TRBV7-2 and TRBJ2-3, the complete variable domain reads GAGVSQSPSNKVTEKGKDVELRCDPISGHTALYWYRQSLGQGLEFLIYFQGNSAPDKSGLPSDRFSAERTGGSVSTLTIQRTQQEDSAVYLCASSGTGLGGDTQYFGPGTRLTVL.

The chain is built from TRBV6-2 or TRBV6-3 and TRBJ2-7, with TRBD1 as a possible D gene (5 bases). CDR1 and CDR2 from the germline V gene are MNHEY and SVGEGT. Trimming left V 4 bases short and J 3 bases short, with 13 bases between. The CDR3 spans 14 residues. CDR3 sequence: CASSSPGWGYEQYF. In nucleotides, the CDR3 is TGTGCCAGCAGTTCACCAGGGTGGGGCTACGAGCAGTACTTC.

This clonotype appeared a few times. V and J are TRBV5-1 and TRBJ2-5, with no clear D. Looked up from germline, CDR1 is SGHRS and CDR2 is YFSETQ. There are 16 residues in the CDR3. V shed 0 bases and J shed 1 base, with 13 bases lying between them. This chain's CDR3 is CASSLEFGRAQETQYF. In DNA, the CDR3 is TGCGCCAGCAGCTTGGAGTTTGGTCGCGCCCAAGAGACCCAGTACTTC.

In its sample, this clonotype was seen a few times. The chain is built from TRBV20-1 and TRBJ1-2; the D gene is possibly TRBD1 (5 bases). The CDR3 spans 14 residues. The V gene's germline CDR1 is DFQATT and CDR2 SNEGSKA (reference sequence). Trimming left V 6 bases short and J 6 bases short, with 20 bases between. The CDR3 loop reads CSATETGLANGYTF. The CDR3 DNA follows: TGCAGTGCCACAGAAACAGGTTTAGCCAATGGCTACACCTTC.

This rearrangement joins TRBV20-1 to TRBJ2-5; D is uncertain. The CDR3 sequence is 13 residues long. Per the germline V gene, CDR1 is DFQATT and CDR2 is SNEGSKA (reference sequence). V lost 1 base and J lost 5, with 11 bases in between. CDR3 protein: CSARAPGWETQYF. CDR3 nucleotide sequence: TGCAGTGCTAGAGCCCCCGGGTGGGAGACCCAGTACTTC.

This clonotype was detected ten times or more. CDR3 DNA: TGCAGTGCTAAGGCGGATTCGGCGACCCAGTACTTC. Translation gives CSAKADSATQYF. The V call is TRBV20-1, the J call TRBJ2-5; D is ambiguous. Germline V gene lookup returns CDR1 DFQATT and CDR2 SNEGSKA (reference sequence). The CDR3 runs 12 residues. The ends were cut back, 4 bases at V and 7 bases at J, with 13 bases in the middle.

The table lists this clonotype with many counts. The V gene is TRBV5-1, the J gene TRBJ2-1, with 13 bases that match TRBD2. The J segment lost 5 bases and the V segment lost 4 bases, leaving 6 bases of the junction unmatched. Germline values: CDR1 SGHRS, CDR2 YFSETQ. This CDR3 is 16 amino acids long. Written as DNA, the CDR3 is TGCGCCAGCAGCCTCCAACTAGCGGGGGGGCACAATGAGCAGTTCTTC. Its protein is CASSLQLAGGHNEQFF.

A few counts support this clonotype. V is TRBV20-1 and J is TRBJ1-1; a weak D match, TRBD1 (5 bases). CDR3 size: 14 residues. Looked up from germline, CDR1 is DFQATT and CDR2 is SNEGSKA (reference sequence). V lost 5 bases and J 4 bases, leaving 17 bases between the germline ends. CDR3 sequence reads: CSAPSEQGGTEAFF. The CDR3 DNA follows: TGCAGTGCTCCAAGCGAGCAGGGTGGCACTGAAGCTTTCTTT.

The chain uses TRBV20-1 and TRBJ1-2, with D unclear. V was cut by 5 bases and J by 7 bases, with 2 bases left in between. The CDR3 length is 8 residues. CDR1 DFQATT and CDR2 SNEGSKA come from the germline V gene (reference sequence). The CDR3 is CSAFGYTF. DNA of the CDR3: TGCAGTGCTTTTGGCTACACCTTC.

In its sample, this clonotype was seen a few times. CDR3 sequence (DNA): TGCAGCGTTGTTTCAGGGCGAAAAGATGGCTACACCTTC. It codes for CSVVSGRKDGYTF. The chain carries TRBV29-1 and TRBJ1-2; D might be TRBD1 (5 bases). The germline CDR1 and CDR2 sequences are SQVTM and ANQGSEA. V was trimmed by 4 bases and J by 6 bases, leaving 15 bases between them. This CDR3 spans 13 amino acids.

The chain combines TRBV9 with TRBJ2-3; D assignment may be TRBD1 or TRBD2 (6 bases each). There are 14 residues in the CDR3. Germline V gene data show CDR1 as SGDLS and CDR2 as YYNGEE. Trimming removed 5 bases from V and 1 base from J, with 11 bases in between. The CDR3 region is CASRRGDGTDTQYF. The CDR3 DNA follows: TGTGCCAGCAGGAGGGGGGACGGCACAGATACGCAGTATTTT.